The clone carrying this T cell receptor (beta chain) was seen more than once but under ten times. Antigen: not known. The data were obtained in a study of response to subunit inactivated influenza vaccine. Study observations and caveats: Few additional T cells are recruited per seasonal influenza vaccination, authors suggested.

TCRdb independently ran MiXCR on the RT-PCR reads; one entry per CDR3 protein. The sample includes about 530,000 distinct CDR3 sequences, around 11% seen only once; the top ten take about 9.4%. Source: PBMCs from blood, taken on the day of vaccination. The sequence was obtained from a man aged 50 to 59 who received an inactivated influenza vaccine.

The CDR3 sequence is CASSFSVSGGDQPQHF. The CDR3 DNA is TGTGCCAGCAGCTTTTCTGTTTCAGGGGGCGATCAGCCCCAGCATTTT. V usage is TRBV5-5 and J usage is TRBJ1-5; 8 bases are a match to TRBD1. This CDR3 contains 16 residues. In germline, CDR1 is SGHKS, CDR2 YYEKEE (reference sequence). J lost 5 bases, V lost 2 bases, and 9 bases had no gene match.